The T cell receptor (beta chain) under discussion was sequenced for a study of cytomegalovirus exposure and HLA in healthy donors (dated by TCRdb to 2015 to 2018). With regard to the full study: According to an earlier analysis of 587 of the donors, about 170 million T cells yielded 95 million to 140 million unique TCR beta sequences and about 300 Gb of sequence data. An early release that covered roughly 600 HLA-typed donors contained approximately 300 gigabases of sequencing data and tens of millions of unique TCR sequences. The genetic ancestry cluster associated with self-reported Caucasian donors included around 76% of the approximately 430 genotyped donors. The study was designed to test whether signatures of past pathogen exposure could be identified by cataloging public T cell receptors. Using immunosequencing, the study profiled T cell repertoires from 500 to 800 subjects and related those repertoires to cytomegalovirus serostatus. A separate validation cohort of approximately 130 different subjects was used in addition to the 666-subject first cohort. To predict cytomegalovirus infection status, the study brought together high-throughput TCR immunosequencing, statistical association of individual TCRs with disease status, and machine learning. To study patterns of TCR occurrence, a later analysis re-analyzed previously published TCR beta repertoires from more than 550 donors and added high-resolution HLA genotyping. Rather than drawing on any new phenotypic data, the later analysis identified candidate immune exposures from TCR beta sequences and the way those sequences occurred across donors. An earlier analysis of 587 of the donors used high-throughput TCR beta sequencing to judge whether each TCR beta V gene segment behaved as functional or pseudogenic. Donor age, sex, ethnicity and CMV serostatus were compiled together with the repertoire data. Genome-wide SNP genotypes for about three fifths of the 666 donors were used in a later genetic analysis, which treated that subset as a discovery cohort. All discovery cohort repertoires had been generated using a single sequencing platform. HLA typing covered class I and class II loci at four-digit resolution. Typing coverage differed by locus: A, B, C, DRB1 and DQB1 were typed in roughly 620-630 donors, DQA1 in 522, DPA1 in some 600, and DPB1 in just under 490. Because of strong linkage in the cohort, 4 to 6 DR-DQ haplotypes were treated as single units for association and clustering. On average, roughly 250,000 unique TCR beta nucleotide sequences were sequenced per donor among roughly 430 genotyped donors of the cohort, with roughly 18% of those sequences being non-productive. Study-level results and caveats: Compared with the approximately 600-donor mean, donors in an Asian-associated ancestry cluster had fewer N-insertions in productive TCRs, according to a later genetic analysis. CMV serostatus was the only immune exposure information available for the cohort. Some IMGT-functional V segments, including TRBV6-2 and TRBV6-3, could not be told apart with the 87-base-pair reads, so those segments were excluded. Because HLA typing was unavailable for some donors at each locus, only the typed subset was used in association tests. A further reported finding was that TCR beta sequences accurately predicted the HLA-A and HLA-B alleles for most subjects in the first cohort. In a later analysis, TCR association rates were found to vary across HLA loci, with the most associated TCRs seen for DRB1 alleles and the fewest for HLA-C alleles. Strong co-occurrence of HLA alleles, especially DR and DQ, made assigning TCR associations to individual alleles difficult. An association between a missense DCLRE1C variant and V-gene and J-gene trimming of TCR beta chains was found in a later genetic analysis and replicated in an independent cohort. An earlier analysis of approximately 530 of the donors showed that most TCR beta V segments appeared in productive rearrangements either about 87% or about 30% of the time, which broadly matched IMGT annotations. A later analysis reported that several top co-occurrence clusters appeared linked to parvovirus B19, influenza, CMV and Epstein-Barr virus. Linkage disequilibrium might explain the correlated functional status among segregating V segments, but an unknown experimental factor could not be excluded. Compared with equally common non-associated chains, HLA-associated TCR beta chains in a later analysis were more clonally expanded and had lower generation probabilities. A cluster of highly shared sequence variants was judged likely to represent a technical artifact of the sequencing pipeline. The study gave a list of about 170 TCR beta chains associated with cytomegalovirus. In this cohort, only TCR beta chains were sequenced, and detectable features were limited by the absence of alpha or paired-chain data. The classifier was reported to diagnose cytomegalovirus status with high specificity and sensitivity in both the original cohort and the validation cohort. Across donors, most TCR sequences were observed very rarely, whereas some public TCRs were present in many individuals. A few of the identified cytomegalovirus-associated TCR beta chains were confirmed in vitro to be specific for cytomegalovirus antigens. According to the authors, the approach could potentially be generalized to other disease states and immunological phenotypes. Because counts were too low, 15 to 20 rarely observed V segments, including chromosome 9 orphons, were excluded from the earlier analysis of several hundred of the donors. Roughly uniform sequencing depth across donors was assumed in presence/absence analyses, although this assumption may not hold. A later analysis found that most CMV-associated TCR beta chains appeared HLA-restricted, with HLA associations seemingly driven largely by CMV exposure. A later analysis associated 15,000 to 20,000 TCR beta sequences with specific HLA alleles at a false discovery rate of 0.05.

The library relied on the immunoSEQ multiplex PCR assay. A mixture of 60 forward primers for TCR Vbeta segments and 13 reverse primers for TCR Jbeta segments was used in the multiplex PCR. Amplification of the CDR3 region of rearranged TCR beta genes was performed with a multiplex PCR assay on genomic DNA. Amplified TCR beta libraries were sequenced as 87-base-pair reads on the Illumina HiSeq System. Per the original workflow: A later analysis tallied about 77 million unique TCR beta chains across the 666 repertoires, and approximately 12 million of those chains were shared by two or more donors. Raw reads were error-corrected and collapsed into unique sequences by a nearest-neighbor algorithm in which closely related sequences were merged to remove PCR and sequencing errors. CDR3 sequences were aligned to IMGT reference sequences to assign V, D and J gene segments. For a sequence to be retained, a match of at least six nucleotides was required to both a V gene segment and a J gene segment. A rearrangement was called productive if the CDR3 had no stop codons and remained in frame with V and J, and every other rearrangement was called non-productive. CDR3 was defined according to IMGT convention as the region running from the second conserved V-encoded cysteine to the conserved J-encoded phenylalanine. In an earlier analysis of roughly 580 of the donors, sequences lacking an unambiguous match to a single V gene segment were excluded. An earlier analysis of a few hundred of the donors called V segments functional above 56.7% productive rearrangements and segregating when the between-donor standard deviation exceeded 5%. A statistical classification framework was developed to diagnose cytomegalovirus status using the catalog of TCR beta chain sequences. In a later analysis, V and J genes were assigned by comparing TCR nucleotide sequences against IMGT/GENE-DB human TR gene sequences. The TCRdist pipeline was used in a later analysis to assign CDR3 sequences and most-parsimonious VDJ recombination scenarios. A later analysis defined each TCR beta chain by its CDR3 amino acid sequence plus V-gene family, and excluded reads lacking a unique V-gene family. To address suspected cross-contamination and a sequencing artifact, a later analysis removed several hundred highly shared, low-generation-probability nucleotide sequences. In a later analysis, a clonal expansion index for each public chain was calculated from normalized within-repertoire ranks of inferred template counts. Generation probabilities in a later analysis came from a VDJ recombination model fitted to out-of-frame rearrangements, and those results were checked against IGoR. In a later analysis, hypergeometric tests were used to score TCR-TCR, TCR-HLA and TCR-CMV co-occurrence, with a repertoire-size bias correction applied to TCR pairs. In a later analysis, false discovery rates were estimated by permuting HLA or CMV assignments 20 times. A later analysis grouped co-occurring TCRs with DBSCAN, adding TCRdist sequence similarity when clustering within HLA-allele-positive subsets. Co-occurrence clustering excluded repertoires with fewer than 30,000 or more than 120,000 public chains, plus five with anomalous nucleotide sharing. Sourced from immuneACCESS, this table was stored by TCRdb with only in-frame sequences that have V and J called. A share of the clones is absent; for the studies checked, an unresolved V gene accounts for under half, and the remainder has no known explanation. D and trimming were read from the DNA, whereas the V and J calls and clone size are those reported in that table. Recorded for this sample are some 90,000 clones; 76% of them occurred a single time. The ten largest clones represent around 2.9% of the sample.

Comments on this clone: It has no known antigen specificity. No base quality values were provided; no much bigger clone lies one nucleotide off.

The CDR3 measures 15 amino acids from cysteine to phenylalanine. Of the read, only the CDR3 DNA is kept; its 45 bases are in frame from base 1. In the germline V gene (reference sequence), CDR1 corresponds to SEHNR and CDR2 to FQNEAQ. At the junction V is shortened by 5 bases and J by 0 bases; bases outside the gene matches: 4. The cohort consisted of approximately 690 healthy bone marrow donors. All cohort members were sampled while nominally healthy, although unrecorded immune exposures were likely present. The donor was CMV seronegative and belonged to the group of over 300 seronegative cohort members. Each donor provided a peripheral blood sample, and peripheral blood mononuclear cells were used for TCR beta sequencing. The Qiagen DNeasy Blood Extraction Kit was used to extract genomic DNA from the blood cell samples.

The sequence links TRBV7-9 to TRBJ1-1, and 9 junctional nucleotides match TRBD1. The sequence came from a middle-aged man in good health and CMV-seronegative. Sequenced: PBMCs. DNA sequence: TGTGCCAGCAGCGTAACAGGGGGCGTGAACACTGAAGCTTTCTTT. Its protein is CASSVTGGVNTEAFF.